This T cell receptor (beta chain) is drawn from a study of blood T cell repertoires in COVID-19. Looking at the study overall: Acute and convalescent COVID-19 samples came from the United States, Italy and Spain. From T cells, B-cell-depleted T cells, or PBMCs came the material, which was cDNA or gDNA.

Source study methods: Reference gene primers were amplified, and this amplification served to estimate nucleated cell counts. The table came from immunoSEQ multiplex PCR; TCRdb's copy has only in-frame clones and leaves some out. V and J calls and clone size are copied from that table; D and trimming were computed from the DNA. The sample contains over 100,000 clones, around 92% of which appear only once. The CDR3 contains 16 residues. The trim removed 3 bases at V and 6 bases at J, leaving 10 bases unmatched. Germline values: CDR1 MGHRA, CDR2 YSYEKL. The specimen sequenced was peripheral blood. The chain is built from TRBV4-1 and TRBJ1-5; 8 bases agree with TRBD1. The source is a man younger than 30 with acute or convalescent COVID-19. CDR3: CASSQEDGTGGQPQHF. In nucleotides, the CDR3 is TGCGCCAGCAGCCAGGAAGATGGGACAGGAGGTCAGCCCCAGCATTTT.